This TCR beta chain originates from a study of HIV-infected patients and healthy controls. One entry per CDR3 protein, called by TCRdb with MiXCR from the 5' RACE reads. The data contain some 70,000 distinct CDR3 sequences, roughly 21% of them singletons. This clonotype was counted only a few times. After removal of 7 bases from V and 6 bases from J, the junction contained 10 bases not matched to a gene. The germline CDR1 and CDR2 sequences are MNHEY and SVGEGT. CDR3 length equals 15 residues. The sequencing input was CD4+ T cells from blood. This chain joins TRBV6-2 or TRBV6-3 and TRBJ2-2; 8 nucleotides agree with TRBD1. The TCR was taken from a human donor in good health. The CDR3 bases are TGTGCCAGCACCGACCGACAGGGGACCGCCGGGGAGCTGTTTTTT. Amino acid sequence: CASTDRQGTAGELFF.